These T cell receptor beta chains were read from a single sample in a study of metastatic and nonmetastatic thyroid tumors. TCRdb re-called clones from the PCR reads using MiXCR. The top ten clones hold approximately 20% of a sample with about 62,000 clones, 4% to 5% of them seen once. Input material: blood. These TCRs come from a female donor with papillary thyroid cancer or a benign thyroid nodule (not recorded which). Some clones in this sample may be carry-over from other donors' samples. The CDR3 runs from the conserved cysteine through the conserved F or W. Each record gives: D gene, clone size, CDR3 length, J gene, V gene, CDR3 DNA, CDR3 protein. A D gene is named only where the DNA matches it firmly. For some rows the clone size is stated as once, few or many, or as a class when expanded; others skip it.

TRBD1 | many | 16 | TRBJ1-3 | TRBV19 | TGTGCCAGTAGTAGCGACAGGGGGCGGCCTGGAAACACCATATATTTT | CASSSDRGRPGNTIYF
. | few | 13 | TRBJ2-5 | TRBV5-1 | TGCGCCAGCAGCTTGTTGCCGCAAGAGACCCAGTACTTC | CASSLLPQETQYF
TRBD1 | few | 14 | TRBJ1-3 | TRBV27 | TGCGCCAGCAGACAGGGTGGCTCTGGATACACCATATATTTT | CASRQGGSGYTIYF
. | many | 13 | TRBJ2-3 | TRBV27 | TGTGCCAGCAAAGGTCACGGCACAGATACGCAGTATTTT | CASKGHGTDTQYF
TRBD1 | many | 13 | TRBJ1-2 | TRBV10-3 | TGTGCCACCGGACAGGGGATGAGGTATGGCTACACCTTC | CATGQGMRYGYTF
. | few | 15 | TRBJ2-5 | TRBV5-6 | TGTGCCAGCAGTCGTATAGGGGGTCCCAAAGAGACCCAGTACTTC | CASSRIGGPKETQYF
. | many | 17 | TRBJ1-3 | TRBV6-5 | TGTGCCAGCAGTTACTCCGGACAAGCTCCGACCCGAAACACCATATATTTT | CASSYSGQAPTRNTIYF
TRBD1 | many | 17 | TRBJ2-3 | TRBV7-3 | TGTGCCAGCAGCTCGGTCCCGGGACAGGGATCGACAGATACGCAGTATTTT | CASSSVPGQGSTDTQYF
TRBD1 | few | 15 | TRBJ1-2 | TRBV9 | TGTGCCAGCAGCGTAGACGGGACAGGGAATTATGGCTACACCTTC | CASSVDGTGNYGYTF
. | many | 16 | TRBJ2-3 | TRBV11-3 | TGTGCCAGCAGCTTCAGGGCGGGCCAAGATGGGGATACGCAGTATTTT | CASSFRAGQDGDTQYF
. | . | 13 | TRBJ2-7 | TRBV6-1 | TGCGCCAGCAGTGGAAACAGCCCATATGAGCAGTACTTC | CASSGNSPYEQYF
TRBD2 | many | 13 | TRBJ2-1 | TRBV5-1 | TGCGCCAGCAACCCCCCGGGGGGCAATGAGCAGTTCTTC | CASNPPGGNEQFF
. | many | 16 | TRBJ2-2 | TRBV19 | TGTGCCAGTGGTATCCGCCAGGGGAGCGGCACCGGGGAGCTGTTTTTT | CASGIRQGSGTGELFF